The 31 T cell receptor beta chains reported below all come from one sample, sequenced in a study of synovial regulatory T cells in juvenile arthritis. Study conclusions and caveats: TCR diversity was lower in inflammation-associated blood Treg cells than in other blood Treg cells.

The antigens of these receptors remain unknown. Measured with immunoSEQ multiplex PCR; TCRdb has only the in-frame clones, and not every one. The sample data list around 9,500 clones. Source material: Treg cells from blood. Subset here: HLA-DR+ inflammation-associated blood Treg cells. Receptor source: a donor aged 2-30 years with juvenile idiopathic arthritis.

The gene calls are TRBV28 and TRBJ2-7; there is no DNA to check the TCRdb D call of TRBD1. This CDR3 comprises 12 residues. No nucleotide data were recorded. Germline CDR1 is MDHEN and CDR2 is SYDVKM. The CDR3 region is CASSLWQDEQYF. The whole variable domain, remainder taken from reference TRBV28 and TRBJ2-7, is DVKVTQSSRYLVKRTGEKVFLECVQDMDHENMFWYRQDPGLGLRLIYFSYDVKMKEKGDIPEGYSVSREKKERFSLILESASTNQTSMYLCASSLWQDEQYFGPGTRLTVT.

The J gene is TRBJ2-7, the V gene TRBV6-5; TCRdb's D gene call, TRBD1, goes unchecked for lack of DNA. Per the germline V gene, CDR1 is MNHEY and CDR2 is SVGAGI. This CDR3 region has 13 residues. A DNA sequence was not provided. CDR3 sequence: CASSLTGIDEQYF.

The J gene is TRBJ2-7, the V gene TRBV4-2; absent DNA, TCRdb's TRBD1 call cannot be checked. The CDR3 is made up of 15 amino acids. No coding sequence is recorded. In germline, CDR1 is LGHNA, CDR2 YNFKEQ. CDR3 in amino acids: CASSQGAQGAYEQYF.

The chain combines TRBV7-2 with TRBJ2-7; with no DNA, the TCRdb D assignment of TRBD2 cannot be verified. CDR1 and CDR2 (germline): SGHTA, FQGNSA. The CDR3 is 13 residues long. The DNA is unrecorded. The CDR3 protein is CASSRDFSYEQYF.

The genes are TRBV5-1 and TRBJ1-5. The CDR3 runs 13 residues. No DNA is given. Germline V CDR1 and CDR2: SGHRS, YFSETQ. The chain's CDR3 is CASSLGYNQPQHF.

The CDR3: CASSYSEFYYGYTF. The gene calls are TRBV6-6 and TRBJ1-2. In germline, CDR1 is MNHNY, CDR2 SVGAGI (reference sequence). The CDR3 is 14 amino acids. The coding DNA is unavailable.

The chain joins TRBV15 to TRBJ2-5; TCRdb picks TRBD2, but there is no DNA to check that call. CDR3 length equals 13 residues. No DNA is recorded. Germline V gene sequence: CDR1 LNHNV, CDR2 YYDKDF (reference sequence). CDR3 in amino acids: CATSELAGETQYF. Based on the CDR3 plus reference TRBV15 and TRBJ2-5, the full variable domain is DAMVIQNPRYQVTQFGKPVTLSCSQTLNHNVMYWYQQKSSQAPKLLFHYYDKDFNNEADTPDNFQSRRPNTSFCFLDIRSPGLGDTAMYLCATSELAGETQYFGPGTRLLVL.

The chain uses TRBV2 and TRBJ2-1; TCRdb proposes TRBD1, but this gene call is untestable without DNA. Per germline, CDR1 SNHLY and CDR2 FYNNEI. The CDR3 runs 12 residues. Only the protein is available. The CDR3 sequence: CASRDKQNEQFF.

V is TRBV30 and J is TRBJ1-2; the D call of TRBD1 rests on TCRdb alone, since no DNA is present to check it. CDR1 and CDR2 from the germline V gene are GTSNPN and SVGIG (reference sequence). The CDR3 runs 13 residues. The DNA is unrecorded. CDR3 sequence reads: CAWSATGGSGYTF.

This sequence joins TRBV7-9 and TRBJ2-3; as DNA is missing, the TRBD2 call by TCRdb cannot be tested. CDR1 is SEHNR, CDR2 FQNEAQ, per germline (reference sequence). This CDR3 has 13 amino acids. No DNA sequence was recorded. CDR3 amino acids: CASSTLGGDTQYF. Full variable domain (outside the CDR3, taken from reference TRBV7-9 and TRBJ2-3): DTGVSQNPRHKITKRGQNVTFRCDPISEHNRLYWYRQTLGQGPEFLTYFQNEAQLEKSRLLSDRFSAERPKGSFSTLEIQRTEQGDSAMYLCASSTLGGDTQYFGPGTRLTVL.

By frequency, this clone registers medium-sized (0.01 to 0.1%). J is TRBJ1-3 and V is TRBV19; the D call of TRBD1 rests on TCRdb alone, since no DNA is present to check it. Germline CDR1 and CDR2: LNHDA and SQIVND (reference sequence). The CDR3 has 13 residues. No DNA is recorded. The CDR3 loop reads CASTGISGNTIYF.

This CDR3 reads CASSQVAASGIYNEQFF. The V call is TRBV4-2, the J call TRBJ2-1; TCRdb calls TRBD2, which cannot be checked without DNA. This CDR3 has 17 amino acids. No DNA sequence was recorded. CDR1 LGHNA and CDR2 YNFKEQ come from the germline V gene.

The rearrangement joins TRBV4-2 to TRBJ1-1; the TRBD1 assignment by TCRdb is unverifiable without DNA. In germline, CDR1 is LGHNA, CDR2 YNFKEQ. The CDR3 extends over 14 amino acids. The nucleotide record is missing. The CDR3 loop is CASSPPGDSDEAFF.

The rearrangement uses TRBV4-1 and TRBJ2-7; TCRdb reports TRBD2, a call that lacks DNA to check it against. The CDR3 consists of 15 residues. The coding DNA is unavailable. From germline, CDR1 is MGHRA and CDR2 YSYEKL. This CDR3 is CASAQAGGSWYEQYF.

The rearrangement joins TRBV5-6 to TRBJ1-5; absent DNA, TCRdb's TRBD1 call cannot be checked. Germline values: CDR1 SGHDT, CDR2 YYEEEE. There are 15 residues in the CDR3. No nucleotide data were recorded. CDR3: CASSLRWGRDQPQHF.

This rearrangement joins TRBV10-3 to TRBJ2-5; TCRdb proposes TRBD1, but this gene call is untestable without DNA. Germline CDR1 ENHRY, CDR2 SYGVKD. There are 15 residues in the CDR3. The DNA is not on file. This chain's CDR3 is CAISNPQGGQETQYF.

The rearrangement uses TRBV20-1 and TRBJ1-2; lacking DNA, the TRBD1 call made by TCRdb goes unchecked. The V gene's germline CDR1 is DFQATT and CDR2 SNEGSKA (reference sequence). The CDR3 is 11 amino acids. No DNA has been recorded. CDR3 protein: CSADRNYGYTF.

The chain recombines TRBV7-9 with TRBJ1-3. The CDR3 totals 13 residues. No DNA accompanies this entry. CDR1 is SEHNR, CDR2 FQNEAQ, per germline (reference sequence). This chain's CDR3 is CASADVSGNTIYF.

CDR3 residues: CASRAGETQYF. V usage is TRBV6-6 and J usage is TRBJ2-5; without DNA, the TCRdb call of TRBD2 cannot be checked. The CDR3 covers 11 residues. No coding sequence is recorded. Germline CDR1 reads MNHNY; CDR2 reads SVGAGI (reference sequence).

The chain combines TRBV5-1 with TRBJ2-5; TCRdb selects TRBD2, and the lack of DNA leaves this call unchecked. The CDR3 contains 18 residues. The DNA is unrecorded. Germline loops: CDR1 SGHRS, CDR2 YFSETQ. CDR3 region: CASSQGTPGSPWGETQYF.

V usage is TRBV29-1 and J usage is TRBJ1-5; TCRdb's assignment of TRBD1 cannot be checked, as there is no DNA. Germline CDR1 is SQVTM and CDR2 is ANQGSEA. This CDR3 has 15 residues. No DNA is given. CDR3 sequence reads: CSVEEGTGGNQPQHF.

The chain joins TRBV29-1 to TRBJ1-4. The germline CDR1 and CDR2 sequences are SQVTM and ANQGSEA. The CDR3 spans 13 residues. The DNA sequence is not available. CDR3 protein: CSARGGRGEKLFF.

The chain is built from TRBV5-1 and TRBJ1-1. The germline V gene encodes CDR1 SGHRS and CDR2 YFSETQ. There are 15 residues in the CDR3. Only the protein is on record. This CDR3 reads CASRKGSGTDAEAFF.

This sequence joins TRBV5-1 and TRBJ1-5. Germline assignment: CDR1 SGHRS and CDR2 YFSETQ. This CDR3 spans 14 amino acids. The protein alone is recorded here. CDR3 in amino acids: CASSLDSAEQPQHF. The full variable domain, completed using reference TRBV5-1 and TRBJ1-5, is KAGVTQTPRYLIKTRGQQVTLSCSPISGHRSVSWYQQTPGQGLQFLFEYFSETQRNKGNFPGRFSGRQFSNSRSEMNVSTLELGDSALYLCASSLDSAEQPQHFGDGTRLSIL.

The genes are TRBV12-5 and TRBJ1-5. CDR1 LGHNT and CDR2 FRNRAP come from the germline V gene. The CDR3 length is 16 residues. No nucleotide data were recorded. This chain's CDR3 is CASGNKGGFYNQPQHF.

The gene calls are TRBV15 and TRBJ2-7; TCRdb lists TRBD2, though no DNA is available to test this call. The CDR3 is made up of 16 amino acids. Nucleotide data are not available. Germline loops: CDR1 LNHNV, CDR2 YYDKDF (reference sequence). The CDR3 loop reads CATSREVGGSSYEQYF.

The genes are TRBV6-1 and TRBJ1-2. This CDR3 has 11 amino acids. No DNA has been recorded. Germline CDR1 is MNHNS and CDR2 is SASEGT. The CDR3 loop reads CANTGGYGYTF.

The rearrangement uses TRBV18 and TRBJ1-1. The CDR3 consists of 15 residues. No DNA is listed. In germline, CDR1 is KGHSH, CDR2 LQKENI. The CDR3 loop reads CASSPPKGANTEAFF.

The chain carries TRBV30 and TRBJ1-4. The CDR3 runs to 11 residues. No DNA is listed. From germline, CDR1 is GTSNPN and CDR2 SVGIG (reference sequence). The CDR3 loop reads CAWSGREKLFF.

The CDR3 loop reads CASSTAGSGVNTEAFF. The gene calls are TRBV18 and TRBJ1-1. The CDR3 is 16 amino acids. The DNA is unrecorded. The germline V gene has CDR1 KGHSH and CDR2 LQKENI.

The chain couples TRBV12-5 to TRBJ2-5; as DNA is missing, the TRBD2 call by TCRdb cannot be tested. The CDR3 runs 15 residues. Only the protein is available. Per the germline V gene, CDR1 is LGHNT and CDR2 is FRNRAP. The CDR3 here is CASGLRTGGQETQYF.